These T cell receptor beta chains were read from a single sample in a study of tumor-infiltrating lymphocytes in primary liver carcinoma. TCRdb re-derived calls from the multiplex PCR reads in MiXCR, one entry per CDR3 protein. The table lists roughly 330,000 distinct CDR3 sequences, about 61% of them singletons. Sequences were obtained from peripheral blood. Every receptor here comes from a middle-aged man with primary liver carcinoma and hepatitis B virus infection. CDR3s leave out the opening cysteine and the closing phenylalanine or tryptophan. Each record gives: clone size, CDR3 length, V gene, CDR3 protein. Clone size is shown for a subset of rows, as once, few, many or a class of expanded clone.

>.|13|TRBV11-2
ASILGNSWGYDQY
>.|11|TRBV6-2/TRBV6-3
ASTQDRVQPQH
>.|12|TRBV30
AWGRTGGGETQY
>.|13|TRBV5-4
ASSLLAGIQETQY
>.|12|TRBV11-3
ASSLVVGGNEKF
>.|12|TRBV6-5
ASRSRATGNTIY
>few|12|TRBV7-8
ASSLPGQPYEQY
>once|13|TRBV11-2
ASSGGWRDLETRY
>.|13|TRBV7-2
ASSLDGTSLNEQF
>.|13|TRBV5-6
ASSSGSPPNYGYT
>.|15|TRBV11-2
VSSPLEGRGLAYGQY
>many|12|TRBV5-6
ASSLDADTYEQY
>.|11|TRBV5-6
ASSLIEGAEQF
>many|14|TRBV6-5
ASRGRRQSSYNEQF
>many|12|TRBV12-5
ASGWGLAEQEQF
>.|14|TRBV5-1
ASSKTSGVSSYEQY
>many|13|TRBV6-5
ASSYSISPNQPQH
>.|12|TRBV5-6
ASGFWQANTEAF
>many|11|TRBV11-2
ASSHGQHYEQY
>.|13|TRBV5-5
ASSAREGLTDTQY
>few|15|TRBV4-1
ASSQGGQGAVTGELF
>.|11|TRBV11-2
VNTPRAGNEQF
>.|13|TRBV6-1
ASSEVPGGSHEQY
>.|13|TRBV11-3
ASSLSGRRTDTQY
>.|14|TRBV4-1
ASSQDRTGGQETQY
>.|15|TRBV10-3
AISSLGGDSPGDEQF
>few|13|TRBV11-2
ASRLGTSGFYEQC
>many|10|TRBV10-3
ATATDNSPLH
>few|11|TRBV5-6
ASRKGTLYEQY
>.|13|TRBV5-6
ASRRTGGRENIQY
>.|17|TRBV11-2
ASSWPGLAGGQGYNEEF
>.|12|TRBV11-2
ASSFTTGVGTQY
>.|13|TRBV11-2
ASSLGPAGGETQY
>.|13|TRBV20-1
SAPGSPGGTDTQY
>once|14|TRBV5-6
ASSREGIGLNYEQY
>.|14|TRBV11-2
AGNSPRGLHSYEQY
>.|13|TRBV5-4
AISLASGQYNEQF
>once|13|TRBV30
AWDPGQGLYNERF
>.|14|TRBV14
ASSHRLAKNTGELF
>few|14|TRBV30
AWSVPAARGTGELF
>.|20|TRBV5-1
ASSPTGGQPAGRRGSYSEQF